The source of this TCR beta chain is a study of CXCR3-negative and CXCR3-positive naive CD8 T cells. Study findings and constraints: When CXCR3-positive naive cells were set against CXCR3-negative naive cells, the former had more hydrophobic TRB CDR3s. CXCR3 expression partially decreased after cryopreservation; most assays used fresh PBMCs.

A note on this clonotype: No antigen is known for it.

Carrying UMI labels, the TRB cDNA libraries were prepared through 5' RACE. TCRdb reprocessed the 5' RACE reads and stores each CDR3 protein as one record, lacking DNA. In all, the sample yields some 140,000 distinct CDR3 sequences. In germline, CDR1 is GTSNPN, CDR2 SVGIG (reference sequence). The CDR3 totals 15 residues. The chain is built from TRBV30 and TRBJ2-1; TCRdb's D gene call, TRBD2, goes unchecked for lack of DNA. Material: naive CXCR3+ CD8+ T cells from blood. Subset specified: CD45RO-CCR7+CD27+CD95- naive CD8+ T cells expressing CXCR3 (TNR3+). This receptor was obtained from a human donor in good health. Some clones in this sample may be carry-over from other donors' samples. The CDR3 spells CAWSVPADPYNEQFF. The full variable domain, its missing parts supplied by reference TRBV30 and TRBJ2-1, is SQTIHQWPATLVQPVGSPLSLECTVEGTSNPNLYWYRQAAGRGLQLLFYSVGIGQISSEVPQNLSASRPQDRQFILSSKKLLLSDSGFYLCAWSVPADPYNEQFFGPGTRLTVL.